These 22 T cell receptor beta chains were sequenced from one sample in a study of T cell responses to AZD1222 COVID-19 vaccine. Some clones are missing from TCRdb's copy, which holds only in-frame ones; the method was immunoSEQ multiplex PCR. This sample carries 95,000 to 150,000 clones, 92% of them seen once, and the ten largest clones take 7.9%. The sample in question was peripheral blood, obtained 28 days after the second AZD1222 dose. The receptor set was obtained from an adult who received the AZD1222 COVID-19 vaccine.

The J gene is TRBJ1-2, the V gene TRBV4-1; D uncertain. CDR3 length: 11 amino acids. Germline V CDR1 and CDR2: MGHRA, YSYEKL. V was pared by 3 bases and J by 2 bases, with 1 base between. The CDR3 reads CASSHNYGYTF. The CDR3 coding sequence is TGCGCCAGCAGCCACAACTATGGCTACACCTTC.

This chain uses TRBV25-1 with TRBJ1-5, with unresolved D. This CDR3 has 13 residues. Between the trimmed V and J ends, which lost 7 bases and 5 bases, there was a span of 12 bases. Looked up from germline, CDR1 is MGHDK and CDR2 is SYGVNS. The CDR3 loop is CASTFVGYQPQHF. The CDR3, as DNA: TGTGCCAGCACTTTTGTCGGTTATCAGCCCCAGCATTTT.

The CDR3 bases are TGTGCCAGCAGCCGGACTAGCGGATTGTTAGAGACCCAGTACTTC. Translated, it gives CASSRTSGLLETQYF. The chain is built from TRBV28 and TRBJ2-5; TRBD2 matches 10 bases. The CDR3 consists of 15 residues. V lost 6 bases and J lost 4; bases outside the gene matches: 8. Germline-derived CDR1 and CDR2 are MDHEN and SYDVKM.

The genes are TRBV2 and TRBJ1-5, with D unclear. V was shortened by 4 bases and J by 0 bases, with 10 bases between the two germline ends. The CDR3 spans 15 residues. The germline V gene encodes CDR1 SNHLY and CDR2 FYNNEI. The CDR3 reads CASSGAQNSNQPQHF. The CDR3 bases are TGTGCCAGCAGTGGGGCCCAAAATAGCAATCAGCCCCAGCATTTT.

Points on this clone: The same CDR3 is also encoded by other DNA sequences in this sample. The V gene is TRBV28, the J gene TRBJ1-2; possible D gene TRBD1, 5 bases. Per the germline V gene, CDR1 is MDHEN and CDR2 is SYDVKM. V lost 5 bases and J lost 0, with 13 bases in between. The CDR3 consists of 15 residues. DNA for the CDR3: TGTGCCAGCAGTAGGACATACCCTACTAACTATGGCTACACCTTC. Encoded protein: CASSRTYPTNYGYTF.

V and J are TRBV7-2 and TRBJ1-1; 9 nucleotides agree with TRBD1. V shed 4 bases, J shed 2 bases, and the junction held 5 bases outside the gene matches. This CDR3 region has 15 residues. The germline gives CDR1 SGHTA, CDR2 FQGNSA. CDR3 coding DNA: TGTGCCAGCAGCTCGTGGGGACAGGGAAACACTGAAGCTTTCTTT. Its protein product is CASSSWGQGNTEAFF.

This chain joins TRBV7-8 and TRBJ2-7; D is uncertain. V dropped 2 bases and J dropped 1 base, with 9 bases sitting between them. The germline V gene encodes CDR1 SGHVS and CDR2 FQNEAQ. The CDR3 is 14 amino acids. In nucleotides, the CDR3 is TGTGCCAGCAGCTTAAGTTTTGCGTCCTACGAGCAGTACTTC. Encoded protein: CASSLSFASYEQYF.

The J gene is TRBJ1-6, the V gene TRBV7-2, with D possibly being TRBD1 (5 bases). Trimming stripped 6 bases from V and 4 bases from J, with 7 bases between. The CDR3 extends over 13 amino acids. Germline loops: CDR1 SGHTA, CDR2 FQGNSA. CDR3 region: CASSKGYNSPLHF. The CDR3 DNA reads TGTGCCAGCAGTAAGGGGTATAATTCACCCCTCCACTTT.

The chain recombines TRBV21-1 with TRBJ2-7. TRBV21-1 is tagged as a pseudogene. This CDR3 comprises 16 residues. The CDR3 reads CASRGSAPRKAYEQYF. In DNA, the CDR3 is TGTGCCAGCAGAGGGTCAGCCCCTCGGAAAGCCTACGAGCAGTACTTC.

This sequence joins TRBV9 and TRBJ1-1; D not resolved. This CDR3 region has 13 residues. V dropped 0 bases and J dropped 4 bases, with 7 bases sitting between them. Germline CDR1 SGDLS, CDR2 YYNGEE. In DNA, the CDR3 is TGTGCCAGCAGCGTAGAGGTTCGCACTGAAGCTTTCTTT. Its protein product is CASSVEVRTEAFF.

CDR3 sequence reads: CASSPKMVSTEAFF. The CDR3 coding sequence is TGTGCCAGCAGCCCTAAGATGGTGAGCACTGAAGCTTTCTTT. The chain links TRBV7-9 to TRBJ1-1; D call uncertain. The CDR3 runs to 14 residues. V lost 5 bases to trimming and J lost 4 bases, with 14 bases between them. Germline assignment: CDR1 SEHNR and CDR2 FQNEAQ (reference sequence).

CDR3 sequence (DNA): TGTGCCAGCAGTTTCCGAGATGAGCAGTTCTTC. Encoded protein: CASSFRDEQFF. The chain joins TRBV6-5 to TRBJ2-1; unclear D gene. The V end was cut by 4 bases, the J end by 8 bases, with 6 bases between. The germline V gene has CDR1 MNHEY and CDR2 SVGAGI. CDR3 length equals 11 residues.

V and J are TRBV3-1 (or the pseudogene TRBV3-2) and TRBJ1-2; D might be TRBD1 (6 bases). The CDR3 has 14 amino acids. V gave up 4 bases and J gave up 8 bases, with 17 bases separating them. Germline values: CDR1 LGHDT, CDR2 YNNKEL (reference sequence). CDR3 residues: CASSLKAGQGGYTF. The CDR3 region has the DNA TGTGCCAGCAGCCTAAAGGCAGGGCAGGGGGGCTACACCTTC.

This chain joins TRBV24-1 and TRBJ1-1; D may be TRBD1 (5 bases). Trimming shortened V by 0 bases and J by 11 bases, and 9 bases separated the two germline ends. The germline gives CDR1 KGHDR, CDR2 SFDVKD. The CDR3 has 12 residues. CDR3 coding DNA: TGTGCCACCAGTGATTTGGGGACGATGGCTTTCTTT. It codes for CATSDLGTMAFF.

The CDR3 loop reads CASSLFRGNQPQHF. CDR3 in DNA: TGTGCCAGCAGTTTATTTCGGGGCAATCAGCCCCAGCATTTT. The rearrangement uses TRBV27 and TRBJ1-5; D remains unclear. Trimming took 1 base from V and 2 from J, leaving 6 bases between them. Germline CDR1 reads MNHEY; CDR2 reads SMNVEV (reference sequence). The CDR3 extends over 14 amino acids.

This chain uses TRBV5-8 with TRBJ2-7, with D maybe TRBD2 (6 bases). This CDR3 contains 15 residues. Per germline, CDR1 SGHTS and CDR2 YDEGEE. Trimming took 0 bases from V and 2 from J, leaving 12 bases between them. In DNA, the CDR3 is TGTGCCAGCAGCTTGGGCGGGGCCTTAACCTACGAGCAGTACTTC. Protein product: CASSLGGALTYEQYF.

This clone was observed a single time. V usage is TRBV3-1 (or the pseudogene TRBV3-2) and J usage is TRBJ2-7, with D possibly matching TRBD1 (5 bases). V was clipped by 5 bases and J by 5 bases, with 13 bases between them. Germline V gene sequence: CDR1 LGHDT, CDR2 YNNKEL (reference sequence). The length of the CDR3 is 13 residues. CDR3 DNA sequence: TGTGCCAGCAGCGCCTCGGCAGGGAACGAGCAGTACTTC. Translation gives CASSASAGNEQYF.

The chain carries TRBV7-9 and TRBJ2-2, with 10 positions matching TRBD2. V gave up 1 base and J gave up 6 bases; unmatched junction bases: 8. This CDR3 is built from 17 residues. The germline gives CDR1 SEHNR, CDR2 FQNEAQ (reference sequence). The CDR3 coding sequence is TGTGCCAGCAGCTTAGTGGCTAGCGGGAGTAGATCCGGGGAGCTGTTTTTT. Translating gives CASSLVASGSRSGELFF.

Comments on this clone: One junction end does not reproduce the germline sequence, and a read error may be involved. This same CDR3 is encoded by further DNA sequences in the sample. The chain couples TRBV15 to TRBJ2-5; a possible D gene is TRBD2 (7 bases). CDR3 length: 15 amino acids. Germline V CDR1 and CDR2: LNHNV, YYDKDF (reference sequence). The CDR3 loop reads CATSRGGTGRETQYF. The CDR3 DNA is TGTGCCACCAGCAGAGGGGGAACAGGGAGGGAGACCCAATACTTC. The variable domain in full, completed from reference TRBV15 and TRBJ2-5, reads DAMVIQNPRYQVTQFGKPVTLSCSQTLNHNVMYWYQQKSSQAPKLLFHYYDKDFNNEADTPDNFQSRRPNTSFCFLDIRSPGLGDTAMYLCATSRGGTGRETQYFGPGTRLLVL.

CDR3 sequence reads: CASSLDRVGTEAFF. In DNA form, the CDR3 reads TGTGCCAGCAGCTTAGATCGAGTAGGCACTGAAGCTTTCTTT. The chain links TRBV11-2 to TRBJ1-1; D ambiguous. V was pared by 0 bases and J by 4 bases, with 9 bases between. The CDR3 sequence is 14 residues long. Germline V lookup: CDR1 SGHAT, CDR2 FQNNGV.

The rearrangement links TRBV7-2 to TRBJ2-7; the match to TRBD1 covers 7 bases. Germline CDR1 is SGHTA and CDR2 is FQGNSA. CDR3 length equals 12 residues. The J segment lost 5 bases and the V segment lost 5 bases, leaving 3 bases of the junction unmatched. The CDR3 DNA is TGTGCCAGCAGCCAAGACAGGGACGAGCAGTACTTC. The encoded protein is CASSQDRDEQYF.

The chain couples TRBV9 to TRBJ2-7, with TRBD2 identical over 8 bases. J was trimmed by 6 bases and V by 3 bases; bases with no gene match: 11. This CDR3 region has 15 residues. CDR1 and CDR2 from the germline V gene are SGDLS and YYNGEE. The CDR3 bases are TGTGCCAGCAGCGCGCAGCCGGGACTAGTTTCCGAGCAGTACTTC. Translating it yields CASSAQPGLVSEQYF.